These 6 T cell receptor beta chains came from one sample sequenced in a study of cytomegalovirus exposure and HLA in healthy donors. The PCR contained 60 Vbeta and 13 Jbeta primers. Data came from immunoSEQ multiplex PCR; TCRdb stores just in-frame clones and leaves some out. The data contain 180,000 or so clones, around 80% of them seen just once; the ten biggest clones take up approximately 1.4%. Sequencing used PBMCs. These receptors were taken from a man in his forties or fifties in good health and CMV-seronegative.

The chain combines TRBV19 with TRBJ2-3; 7 positions agree with TRBD2. V lost 8 bases to trimming and J lost 4 bases; unmatched junction nucleotides: 9. The CDR3 covers 14 residues. Per germline, CDR1 LNHDA and CDR2 SQIVND (reference sequence). The CDR3 DNA is TGTGCCAGTCGGTTGGCGGGAGTAGCAGATACGCAGTATTTT. Translated, it gives CASRLAGVADTQYF. Complete variable domain (other parts from reference TRBV19 and TRBJ2-3): DGGITQSPKYLFRKEGQNVTLSCEQNLNHDAMYWYRQDPGQGLRLIYYSQIVNDFQKGDIAEGYSVSREKKESFPLTVTSAQKNPTAFYLCASRLAGVADTQYFGPGTRLTVL.

The chain employs TRBV5-1 and TRBJ2-2, with 12 bases aligning to TRBD2. V lost 4 bases and J lost 7; bases outside the gene matches: 5. The CDR3 contains 15 residues. The germline CDR1 and CDR2 sequences are SGHRS and YFSETQ. The CDR3 bases are TGCGCCAGCAGCACTCGGACTAGCGGGGACGGGGAGCTGTTTTTT. Its protein is CASSTRTSGDGELFF. Complete variable domain (other parts from reference TRBV5-1 and TRBJ2-2): KAGVTQTPRYLIKTRGQQVTLSCSPISGHRSVSWYQQTPGQGLQFLFEYFSETQRNKGNFPGRFSGRQFSNSRSEMNVSTLELGDSALYLCASSTRTSGDGELFFGEGSRLTVL.

This chain connects TRBV5-6 to TRBJ1-4; D possibly corresponds to TRBD1 (5 bases). The V end was cut by 2 bases, the J end by 0 bases, with 8 bases between. CDR1 and CDR2 (germline): SGHDT, YYEEEE. This CDR3 is built from 15 residues. The CDR3 loop is CASSLTGPTNEKLFF. In nucleotides, the CDR3 is TGTGCCAGCAGCTTAACAGGTCCAACTAATGAAAAACTGTTTTTT.

The V and J genes are TRBV7-9 and TRBJ1-1; 8 bases match TRBD1. Germline CDR1 reads SEHNR; CDR2 reads FQNEAQ (reference sequence). Unmatched junction bases numbered 7, after V lost 0 bases and J lost 4 bases. The CDR3 covers 16 residues. The CDR3 protein is CASSLAGTGRGTEAFF. CDR3 nucleotides: TGTGCCAGCAGCTTAGCGGGGACAGGTAGGGGCACTGAAGCTTTCTTT.

Only a few counts were recorded for this clone. This sample also contains other DNA sequences that code for the same CDR3. The chain is built from TRBV7-3 and TRBJ2-7, with D possibly TRBD2 on 6 matching bases. Germline CDR1 is SGHTA and CDR2 is FQGTGA. V lost 5 bases to trimming and J lost 2 bases, with 13 bases between them. The CDR3 runs to 14 residues. CDR3 amino acids: CASSPGTGAYEQYF. The CDR3 DNA follows: TGTGCCAGCAGCCCAGGGACTGGCGCCTACGAGCAGTACTTC.

V gene TRBV6-4 combines with J gene TRBJ2-3, with 9 bases identical to TRBD1. The ends lost 6 bases at V and 2 bases at J; junction bases unmatched: 6. Germline CDR1 and CDR2: MRHNA and SNTAGT. The CDR3 sequence is 15 residues long. CDR3 coding DNA: TGTGCCAGCAGCTCACAGGGGGCAATCACAGATACGCAGTATTTT. Protein: CASSSQGAITDTQYF.